This TCR beta chain was documented in a study of OX40 agonist ivuxolimab in advanced cancers. The study's findings and limits: Clonal expansion in partial responders at 0.1-3.0 mg/kg ranked among the lowest.

Here immunoSEQ multiplex PCR was the method, and the copy in TCRdb shows in-frame clones only, minus some. The data show some 130,000 clones, with 90% seen just once and about 1% held by the top ten. Germline lookup yields CDR1 MDHEN and CDR2 SYDVKM. Trimming removed 2 bases from V and 0 bases from J, with 10 bases in between. This CDR3 is 15 amino acids long. As regards this clone: Its antigen is not identified.

The TCR comes from an adult with an advanced solid tumor such as melanoma, head and neck, liver or kidney cancer. The genes are TRBV28 and TRBJ1-1; tentatively, D is TRBD1 (5 bases). Sequences were derived from CD4+ or CD8+ T cells sorted from blood, sampled in a trial of the OX40 agonist ivuxolimab. The CDR3 spells CASSLIGGMNTEAFF. The CDR3 DNA reads as TGTGCCAGCAGTTTAATCGGGGGAATGAACACTGAAGCTTTCTTT.